This entry describes one T cell receptor (beta chain). The source of the sample is a study of cytomegalovirus exposure and HLA in healthy donors. In the study overall: Early released data comprised around 80 million unique TCRs from HLA-typed donors.

The PCR had 60 Vbeta and 13 Jbeta primers. The table came from immunoSEQ multiplex PCR; TCRdb's copy has only in-frame clones and leaves some out. The table includes around 120,000 clones, roughly 80% detected once. The length of the CDR3 is 15 residues. The germline gives CDR1 MGHRA, CDR2 YSYEKL. The receptor comes from a woman between 40 and 50 years old in good health and CMV-seropositive. Source material: PBMCs. This rearrangement joins TRBV4-1 to TRBJ2-5, with 9 bases fitting TRBD1. The DNA matches TRBJ2-7 better at its end, which makes the J call doubtful. In DNA form, the CDR3 reads TGCGCCAGCAGCCAAGGGACAGGGGTCGGCTACGAGCAGTACTTC. Amino acid sequence: CASSQGTGVGYEQYF.